The TCR beta chain under discussion was sequenced for a study of T cell changes during pregnancy in multiple sclerosis. Using immunoSEQ multiplex PCR, the repertoire was profiled, and TCRdb retains in-frame clones only, with some absent. The sample shows fewer than 85,000 clones, more than 85% of them seen only once. Germline-derived CDR1 and CDR2 are ENHRY and SYGVKD. Trimming took off 10 bases at V and 9 bases at J, with 19 bases between the two ends. The CDR3 totals 13 residues. Sequencing used peripheral blood, obtained in the first trimester of pregnancy. The chain uses TRBV10-3 and TRBJ1-5; TRBD1 is a possible D gene (5 bases). The receptor comes from a female donor in good health, enrolled as a control in a pregnancy study. CDR3 amino acids: CATTGGEGRPQHF. CDR3 DNA: TGTGCCACCACGGGGGGGGAGGGTCGGCCCCAGCATTTT.